The 25 T cell receptor beta chains in this list originate from one sample, sequenced in a study of T cell responses to AZD1222 COVID-19 vaccine. Measured with immunoSEQ multiplex PCR; TCRdb has only the in-frame clones, and not every one. Altogether about 150,000 clones are present, about 89% being singletons, with the ten largest covering approximately 9%. Sequencing was performed on peripheral blood, taken 28 days after the second AZD1222 dose. The receptors shown here come from an adult who received the AZD1222 COVID-19 vaccine.

The chain recombines TRBV6-5 with TRBJ2-2; perhaps D is TRBD1 or TRBD2 (5 bases each). The germline gives CDR1 MNHEY, CDR2 SVGAGI. The V gene lost 11 bases and the J gene lost 4 bases, with 17 bases spanning the gap. The CDR3 runs 14 residues. CDR3 in DNA: TGTGCCGGCCTGAAGGGTGGGGGCACCGGGGAGCTGTTTTTT. It encodes CAGLKGGGTGELFF.

The genes are TRBV3-1 (or the pseudogene TRBV3-2) and TRBJ1-2; no clear D gene. The germline V and J ends were trimmed by 4 bases and 8 bases, with 11 bases remaining between them. Germline CDR1 LGHDT, CDR2 YNNKEL (reference sequence). This CDR3 comprises 12 residues. The CDR3 protein is CASSLMGLGYTF. CDR3 nucleotides: TGTGCCAGCAGCCTGATGGGTCTAGGCTACACCTTC.

The chain couples TRBV30 to TRBJ1-6; D is possibly TRBD1 (6 bases). Germline V CDR1 and CDR2: GTSNPN, SVGIG (reference sequence). The length of the CDR3 is 13 residues. V shed 3 bases and J shed 8 bases, with 11 bases lying between them. CDR3 DNA: TGTGCCTGGAGCCGGGACAAGTATTCACCCCTCCACTTT. Translating it yields CAWSRDKYSPLHF. Using reference TRBV30 and TRBJ1-6 for the parts outside the CDR3, the full variable domain is SQTIHQWPATLVQPVGSPLSLECTVEGTSNPNLYWYRQAAGRGLQLLFYSVGIGQISSEVPQNLSASRPQDRQFILSSKKLLLSDSGFYLCAWSRDKYSPLHFGNGTRLTVT.

The gene calls are TRBV6-2 or TRBV6-3 and TRBJ2-7, with TRBD2 matching over 11 bases. V dropped 5 bases and J dropped 4; count of bases not matched to a gene: 7. Germline V lookup: CDR1 MNHEY, CDR2 SVGEGT. The CDR3 spans 15 residues. CDR3 nucleotides: TGTGCCAGCAGTACCATGGGACTAGCGGCGTACGAGCAGTACTTC. It is translated as CASSTMGLAAYEQYF.

The rearrangement joins TRBV18 to TRBJ2-2; D gene unclear. This CDR3 comprises 11 residues. Trimming removed 7 bases from V and 7 bases from J, with 7 bases in between. Germline values: CDR1 KGHSH, CDR2 LQKENI. The CDR3 loop is CASFSHGELFF. In nucleotides, the CDR3 is TGTGCCAGCTTCAGTCACGGGGAGCTGTTTTTT.

CDR3 DNA sequence: TGTGCCAGCAGTGTTCAACCTAGCAATCAGCCCCAGCATTTT. Amino acids: CASSVQPSNQPQHF. This chain connects TRBV2 to TRBJ1-5; D is undetermined. V lost 4 bases and J 0 bases, leaving 7 bases between the germline ends. The CDR3 runs to 14 residues. The germline V gene has CDR1 SNHLY and CDR2 FYNNEI. The variable domain in full, with the rest retrieved from reference TRBV2 and TRBJ1-5, is EPEVTQTPSHQVTQMGQEVILRCVPISNHLYFYWYRQILGQKVEFLVSFYNNEISEKSEIFDDQFSVERPDGSNFTLKIRSTKLEDSAMYFCASSVQPSNQPQHFGDGTRLSIL.

This chain uses TRBV27 with TRBJ2-5; TRBD1 aligns across 9 bases. J was trimmed by 3 bases and V by 6 bases; bases with no gene match: 11. The CDR3 covers 16 residues. CDR1 and CDR2 (germline): MNHEY, SMNVEV (reference sequence). Here the CDR3 DNA reads TGTGCCAGCAGCCCCATGGGGGGACAGGGAAAAGAGACCCAGTACTTC. Translation gives CASSPMGGQGKETQYF.

The chain links TRBV2 to TRBJ1-6; D perhaps matches TRBD1 (5 bases). The CDR3 consists of 13 residues. The V end was cut by 8 bases, the J end by 7 bases, with 12 bases between. Germline CDR1 SNHLY, CDR2 FYNNEI. CDR3 DNA sequence: TGTGCCAGCGCGACCAGGGTCAATTCACCCCTCCACTTT. Protein product: CASATRVNSPLHF.

This sequence joins TRBV14 and TRBJ2-7, with 9 nucleotides matching TRBD1. V lost 3 bases and J lost 2; bases outside the gene matches: 11. CDR1 SGHDN and CDR2 FVKESK come from the germline V gene. The CDR3 extends over 17 amino acids. The CDR3: CASSHTYTQGAPYEQYF. The CDR3 DNA sequence: TGTGCCAGCAGCCACACCTACACACAGGGGGCTCCCTACGAGCAGTACTTC.

This clone was observed once. This sequence joins TRBV18 and TRBJ1-1; a possible D gene is TRBD1 (6 bases). Trimming took 3 bases from V and 4 from J, leaving 27 bases between them. Germline CDR1 and CDR2: KGHSH and LQKENI. CDR3 length equals 19 residues. CDR3 sequence: CASSPPLGRKQGLGTEAFF. In nucleotides, the CDR3 is TGTGCCAGCTCACCCCCCCTAGGACGCAAACAGGGATTGGGCACTGAAGCTTTCTTT.

The V call is TRBV30, the J call TRBJ2-1; possibly TRBD1 for D (6 bases). The CDR3 is 19 residues long. V lost 0 bases, J lost 0 bases, and 21 bases lay in between. The germline gives CDR1 GTSNPN, CDR2 SVGIG (reference sequence). The CDR3 sequence is CAWSVRGGVDRSSYNEQFF. The CDR3 region has the DNA TGTGCCTGGAGTGTGCGTGGGGGTGTAGACAGGAGCTCCTACAATGAGCAGTTCTTC. The complete variable domain, with remaining parts taken from reference TRBV30 and TRBJ2-1, reads SQTIHQWPATLVQPVGSPLSLECTVEGTSNPNLYWYRQAAGRGLQLLFYSVGIGQISSEVPQNLSASRPQDRQFILSSKKLLLSDSGFYLCAWSVRGGVDRSSYNEQFFGPGTRLTVL.

The genes are TRBV24-1 and TRBJ2-3, with 9 nucleotides matching TRBD2. In germline, CDR1 is KGHDR, CDR2 SFDVKD. The CDR3 totals 19 residues. Trimming took 2 bases from V and 4 from J; bases not matched to a gene: 15. As DNA, the CDR3 is TGTGCCACCAGTGATTCTCGCTTGAGTAGCGGGAGACCCTCAGATACGCAGTATTTT. Its protein is CATSDSRLSSGRPSDTQYF.

J is TRBJ2-6 and V is TRBV27; 14 bases are a match to TRBD2. The J segment lost 2 bases and the V segment lost 8 bases, leaving 8 bases of the junction unmatched. The germline V gene encodes CDR1 MNHEY and CDR2 SMNVEV (reference sequence). The CDR3 runs to 18 residues. The CDR3 here is CASLSGTSGRTGANVLTF. The DNA of the CDR3 is TGTGCCAGCTTGTCCGGGACTAGCGGGAGAACTGGGGCCAACGTCCTGACTTTC.

This clone has a handful of counts. This chain uses TRBV15 with TRBJ2-7; D tentatively fits TRBD1 or TRBD2 (5 bases each). Germline CDR1 reads LNHNV; CDR2 reads YYDKDF (reference sequence). Trimming left V 5 bases short and J 2 bases short, with 19 bases between. The CDR3 is 16 amino acids. The DNA for the CDR3 is TGTGCCACCAGCTTAGAACCCACCCGAGGGGCCTACGAGCAGTACTTC. Translating gives CATSLEPTRGAYEQYF.

V usage is TRBV29-1 and J usage is TRBJ2-5; a weak D match, TRBD1 (6 bases). Looked up from germline, CDR1 is SQVTM and CDR2 is ANQGSEA. The V and J ends lost 4 bases and 0 bases respectively, with 15 bases between them. The CDR3 sequence is 15 residues long. The CDR3 region is CSVGGGRGDQETQYF. The CDR3 nucleotides read TGCAGCGTTGGAGGTGGCAGGGGAGACCAAGAGACCCAGTACTTC. The full variable domain, in which reference TRBV29-1 and TRBJ2-5 provide the parts outside the CDR3, is SAVISQKPSRDICQRGTSLTIQCQVDSQVTMMFWYRQQPGQSLTLIATANQGSEATYESGFVIDKFPISRPNLTFSTLTVSNMSPEDSSIYLCSVGGGRGDQETQYFGPGTRLLVL.

This chain links TRBV20-1 with TRBJ2-3, with 8 bases identical to TRBD2. Germline V CDR1 and CDR2: DFQATT, SNEGSKA (reference sequence). This CDR3 contains 15 residues. V was clipped by 3 bases and J by 2 bases; unmatched bases: 7. CDR3 residues: CSASGGSGTTDTQYF. The CDR3 DNA reads as TGCAGTGCTAGTGGGGGTAGCGGGACCACAGATACGCAGTATTTT.

This sequence joins TRBV5-4 and TRBJ2-5, with no clear D. The germline CDR1 and CDR2 sequences are SGHNT and YYREEE (reference sequence). CDR3 length: 15 residues. V shed 2 bases and J shed 2 bases, with 13 bases lying between them. The CDR3 spells CASSFGLLTQETQYF. The CDR3 nucleotides are TGTGCCAGCAGCTTCGGCCTGCTAACACAAGAGACCCAGTACTTC.

Comment on this clone: This CDR3 is also generated by other DNA sequences in the sample. This rearrangement joins TRBV28 to TRBJ1-6; 9 bases are a match to TRBD1. Germline V lookup: CDR1 MDHEN, CDR2 SYDVKM. V was clipped by 8 bases and J by 16 bases; unmatched bases: 18. This CDR3 region has 15 residues. The CDR3 region is CASVRPGQGLGGLHF. The CDR3 DNA follows: TGTGCCAGCGTTCGGCCGGGACAGGGTTTGGGGGGGCTCCACTTT.

This clone turned up a few times. This chain joins TRBV2 and TRBJ2-2; D possibly uses TRBD1 or TRBD2 (6 bases each). Trimming removed 7 bases from V and 2 bases from J, with 11 bases in between. The germline V gene has CDR1 SNHLY and CDR2 FYNNEI. There are 14 residues in the CDR3. This CDR3 reads CASTGGINTGELFF. CDR3 nucleotides: TGTGCCAGCACCGGGGGCATCAACACCGGGGAGCTGTTTTTT. Looking up the rest from reference TRBV2 and TRBJ2-2 gives the full variable domain: EPEVTQTPSHQVTQMGQEVILRCVPISNHLYFYWYRQILGQKVEFLVSFYNNEISEKSEIFDDQFSVERPDGSNFTLKIRSTKLEDSAMYFCASTGGINTGELFFGEGSRLTVL.

The chain links TRBV6-5 to TRBJ2-1; TRBD2 matches 9 bases. The CDR3 has 15 amino acids. V lost 6 bases, J lost 7 bases, and 10 bases stayed unmatched. CDR1 and CDR2 (germline): MNHEY, SVGAGI. The CDR3: CASSQGREGINEQFF. In nucleotides, the CDR3 is TGTGCCAGCAGCCAAGGGCGGGAGGGCATAAATGAGCAGTTCTTC.

The chain employs TRBV3-1 (or the pseudogene TRBV3-2) and TRBJ2-7; weak D call: TRBD1 (5 bases). Germline lookup yields CDR1 LGHDT and CDR2 YNNKEL (reference sequence). Trimming cost V 1 base and J 2 bases, with 9 bases left between them. This CDR3 is built from 14 residues. The CDR3 DNA reads TGTGCCAGCAGCCAAGGTACAGGCGCCTACGAGCAGTACTTC. Amino acid sequence: CASSQGTGAYEQYF.

CDR3 in DNA: TGTGCCAGCAGCCGCGGAACGGAGCGGGAGAACAATGAGCAGTTCTTC. It specifies CASSRGTERENNEQFF. The chain couples TRBV9 to TRBJ2-1; 8 positions agree with TRBD2. J gave up 5 bases and V 4 bases, and 11 bases lay outside the gene matches. CDR3 length: 16 residues. CDR1 SGDLS and CDR2 YYNGEE come from the germline V gene.

The CDR3 coding sequence is TGTGCCAGCAGTGATACCGGGACAGGGGTCTCCTATAATTCACCCCTCCACTTT. Residues: CASSDTGTGVSYNSPLHF. J is TRBJ1-6 and V is TRBV28; TRBD1 aligns across 10 bases. Trimming at V came to 5 bases and at J to 0 bases, leaving 7 bases not matched to a gene. In germline, CDR1 is MDHEN, CDR2 SYDVKM. The CDR3 length is 18 residues.

The V gene is TRBV28, the J gene TRBJ1-1, with a weak D call TRBD1 (5 bases). With 1 base removed from V and 10 bases from J, the gap between germline ends came to 19 bases. Per germline, CDR1 MDHEN and CDR2 SYDVKM. This CDR3 has 15 residues. The CDR3 sequence is CASSLSLPGSFAAFF. DNA of the CDR3: TGTGCCAGCAGTTTATCCCTTCCAGGGAGTTTTGCAGCTTTCTTT.

The chain is built from TRBV3-1 (or the pseudogene TRBV3-2) and TRBJ1-3; the D gene is possibly TRBD1 (5 bases). V shed 4 bases and J shed 1 base, with 20 bases lying between them. Germline V gene sequence: CDR1 LGHDT, CDR2 YNNKEL (reference sequence). There are 18 residues in the CDR3. The DNA for the CDR3 is TGTGCCAGCAGCCTGGGGGGGGGTGAGGAAACATCTGGAAACACCATATATTTT. This translates into CASSLGGGEETSGNTIYF.